This TCR beta chain was sequenced for a study of shared clonotypes between healthy human individuals. Study-wide points: Researchers sampled blood only, noting tissue repertoires likely differ. Sorted-subset sequencing was shown by rarefaction to be incomplete despite large depth.

TCRdb's table, derived via immunoSEQ multiplex PCR, lists solely in-frame clones and lacks some. The sample holds roughly 300,000 clones, around 86% seen once. Germline V CDR1 and CDR2: MNHEY, SMNVEV (reference sequence). The CDR3 sequence is 12 residues long. V was trimmed by 8 bases and J by 6 bases, leaving 11 bases between them. This clone was seen many times. The antigen is unknown. The source of this sequence is a man between 18 and 35 years old in good health. The V and J genes are TRBV27 and TRBJ2-1; a possible D gene is TRBD2 (6 bases). Sequences were obtained from memory CD8+ T cells sorted from blood. Subset indicated: CD45RO+ cells pooled with CCR7-negative TemRA cells. The CDR3: CASQLASNEQFF. The DNA for the CDR3 is TGTGCCAGCCAACTAGCCAGCAATGAGCAGTTCTTC.